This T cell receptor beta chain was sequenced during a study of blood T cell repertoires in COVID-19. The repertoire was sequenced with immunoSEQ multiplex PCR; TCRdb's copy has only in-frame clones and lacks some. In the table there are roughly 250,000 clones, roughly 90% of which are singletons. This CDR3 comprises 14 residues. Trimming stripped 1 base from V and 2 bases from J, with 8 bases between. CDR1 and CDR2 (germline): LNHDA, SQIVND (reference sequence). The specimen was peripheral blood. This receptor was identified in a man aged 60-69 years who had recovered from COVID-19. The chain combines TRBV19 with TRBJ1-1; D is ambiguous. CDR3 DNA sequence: TGTGCCAGTAGTATAGCGCCAGGCAACACTGAAGCTTTCTTT. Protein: CASSIAPGNTEAFF.